These 13 T cell receptor beta chains were sequenced from one sample in a study of radiotherapy plus CTLA-4 blockade in lung cancer. Some clones are missing from TCRdb's copy, which holds only in-frame ones; the method was immunoSEQ multiplex PCR. In the table there are just over 35,000 clones, around 83% of which are singletons. This material consisted of peripheral blood, taken from a patient treated with radiotherapy plus ipilimumab. These TCRs come from a human donor with non-small cell lung cancer who had stable disease on radiotherapy plus ipilimumab.

This rearrangement joins TRBV28 to TRBJ2-7, with a weak D call TRBD2 (5 bases). The V gene's germline CDR1 is MDHEN and CDR2 SYDVKM. Trimming removed 10 bases from V and 6 bases from J, with 22 bases in between. CDR3 length: 14 amino acids. CDR3 residues: CATIRESTALEQYF. For the CDR3, the DNA is TGTGCCACAATCCGGGAATCGACCGCCCTCGAGCAGTACTTC.

This clone has just a few counts. The chain combines TRBV5-1 with TRBJ2-7; 9 bases are shared with TRBD1. From germline, CDR1 is SGHRS and CDR2 YFSETQ. Unmatched junction bases numbered 6, after V lost 5 bases and J lost 6 bases. The CDR3 is made up of 13 amino acids. The chain's CDR3 is CASRGTGLGEQYF. CDR3 nucleotide sequence: TGCGCCAGCAGGGGGACAGGGCTCGGCGAGCAGTACTTC. Complete variable domain (other parts from reference TRBV5-1 and TRBJ2-7): KAGVTQTPRYLIKTRGQQVTLSCSPISGHRSVSWYQQTPGQGLQFLFEYFSETQRNKGNFPGRFSGRQFSNSRSEMNVSTLELGDSALYLCASRGTGLGEQYFGPGTRLTVT.

The V and J genes are TRBV30 and TRBJ2-2, with D possibly matching TRBD2 (6 bases). The germline V gene has CDR1 GTSNPN and CDR2 SVGIG (reference sequence). V shed 7 bases and J shed 2 bases, with 14 bases lying between them. CDR3 length: 14 amino acids. The DNA for the CDR3 is TGTGCCTTGGGGAGGTCGGACAACACCGGGGAGCTGTTTTTT. Translated: CALGRSDNTGELFF.

The V and J genes are TRBV18 and TRBJ2-2; 9 nucleotides align to TRBD2. The CDR3 extends over 22 amino acids. V lost 3 bases and J lost 4; bases outside the gene matches: 24. Looked up from germline, CDR1 is KGHSH and CDR2 is LQKENI. CDR3 sequence (DNA): TGTGCCAGCTCACCCCCGAGGGCTAGCGGGACCCGAGGGGGGGAAAGCACCGGGGAGCTGTTTTTT. This codes for CASSPPRASGTRGGESTGELFF.

In this sample, this clone turned up once. The rearrangement joins TRBV5-1 to TRBJ2-3; 12 bases agree with TRBD2. The CDR3 has 16 residues. Germline CDR1 and CDR2: SGHRS and YFSETQ. After removal of 4 bases from V and 2 bases from J, the junction contained 5 bases not matched to a gene. The CDR3 DNA is TGCGCCAGCAGCCACGGGACTAGCGGGCCCACAGATACGCAGTATTTT. Encoded protein: CASSHGTSGPTDTQYF.

The chain has TRBV6-5 and TRBJ2-7; TRBD2 matches 14 bases. The germline V gene has CDR1 MNHEY and CDR2 SVGAGI. There are 15 residues in the CDR3. After removal of 6 bases from V and 0 bases from J, the junction contained 1 base not matched to a gene. CDR3 DNA: TGTGCCAGCAGAGGACTAGCGGGAGGCTCCTACGAGCAGTACTTC. It is translated as CASRGLAGGSYEQYF.

The chain uses TRBV27 and TRBJ2-2, with D possibly TRBD2 on 6 matching bases. The length of the CDR3 is 15 residues. The ends were cut back, 6 bases at V and 1 base at J, with 12 bases in the middle. Germline CDR1 MNHEY, CDR2 SMNVEV (reference sequence). The CDR3 is CASRPSSGNTGELFF. Here the CDR3 DNA reads TGTGCCAGCAGGCCGAGTAGCGGGAACACCGGGGAGCTGTTTTTT.

This clone was recorded a few times. The chain recombines TRBV28 with TRBJ2-3; D is unresolved. The V end was cut by 3 bases, the J end by 1 base, with 8 bases between. This CDR3 comprises 14 residues. Germline V gene data show CDR1 as MDHEN and CDR2 as SYDVKM. The CDR3 DNA reads TGTGCCAGCAGTTTTTTATCTGGCACAGATACGCAGTATTTT. Its protein is CASSFLSGTDTQYF.

The chain links TRBV19 to TRBJ2-7, with 7 positions matching TRBD2. The CDR3 spans 15 residues. J gave up 4 bases and V 3 bases, and 9 bases lay outside the gene matches. Germline CDR1 and CDR2: LNHDA and SQIVND (reference sequence). CDR3 coding DNA: TGTGCCAGTAGTATCCAAGCGGGAATAGGGTACGAGCAGTACTTC. It yields the protein CASSIQAGIGYEQYF.

The chain uses TRBV30 and TRBJ2-3; D not resolved. There are 11 residues in the CDR3. From germline, CDR1 is GTSNPN and CDR2 SVGIG (reference sequence). V was trimmed by 3 bases and J by 5 bases, leaving 6 bases between them. The CDR3 region has the DNA TGTGCCTGGAGCCACGGAGATACGCAGTATTTT. Translating it yields CAWSHGDTQYF.

This clone was recorded a few times. V usage is TRBV28 and J usage is TRBJ1-2; the D gene is possibly TRBD1 (6 bases). Trimming removed 5 bases at V and 4 bases at J, with 20 bases between. The CDR3 runs 16 residues. Germline V gene sequence: CDR1 MDHEN, CDR2 SYDVKM. The CDR3 DNA reads as TGTGCCAGCAGTGGTACACAGGGATTGCATGGCTATGGCTACACCTTC. Translated, it gives CASSGTQGLHGYGYTF.

The chain has TRBV6-5 and TRBJ2-1; 11 positions match TRBD2. The germline CDR1 and CDR2 sequences are MNHEY and SVGAGI. The CDR3 runs 15 residues. J lost 7 bases, V lost 5 bases, and 7 bases had no gene match. The CDR3 region is CASSTSGSFWNEQFF. The CDR3 DNA follows: TGTGCCAGCAGTACTAGCGGGAGCTTTTGGAATGAGCAGTTCTTC.

The chain employs TRBV4-3 and TRBJ1-2, with TRBD1 identical over 7 bases. Germline loops: CDR1 LGHNA, CDR2 YSLEER. Trimming cost V 5 bases and J 5 bases; bases outside gene matches: 11. The CDR3 spans 15 residues. The CDR3 sequence: CASSNGQEPLYGYTF. The CDR3 DNA follows: TGCGCCAGCAGCAACGGACAGGAGCCCCTTTATGGCTACACCTTC.